This TCR beta chain was recovered during a study of blood T cell repertoires in COVID-19. Overall study context: The United States, Italy and Spain were the sources of the acute and convalescent COVID-19 samples.

In its sample, this clone was seen once. V lost 5 bases to trimming and J lost 6 bases, with 14 bases between them. The CDR3 runs to 13 residues. Germline V lookup: CDR1 SGHTA, CDR2 FQGTGA. Authors' analysis steps: Estimation of nucleated cell counts was performed using reference gene primer amplification. Libraries were prepared by immunoSEQ multiplex PCR; TCRdb keeps only in-frame clonotypes and omits some of them. V and J calls and clone size come straight from that table; D and trimming were deduced from the DNA. This table holds some 340,000 clones, approximately 82% found once. Sequencing was done on a sample of peripheral blood. This TCR was sampled from a man between 25 and 39 years old with active or convalescent COVID-19. This rearrangement joins TRBV7-3 to TRBJ2-7, with D possibly being TRBD2 (6 bases). This CDR3 reads CASSAGFGGEQYF. As DNA, the CDR3 is TGTGCCAGCAGCGCGGGGTTCGGGGGCGAGCAGTACTTC.